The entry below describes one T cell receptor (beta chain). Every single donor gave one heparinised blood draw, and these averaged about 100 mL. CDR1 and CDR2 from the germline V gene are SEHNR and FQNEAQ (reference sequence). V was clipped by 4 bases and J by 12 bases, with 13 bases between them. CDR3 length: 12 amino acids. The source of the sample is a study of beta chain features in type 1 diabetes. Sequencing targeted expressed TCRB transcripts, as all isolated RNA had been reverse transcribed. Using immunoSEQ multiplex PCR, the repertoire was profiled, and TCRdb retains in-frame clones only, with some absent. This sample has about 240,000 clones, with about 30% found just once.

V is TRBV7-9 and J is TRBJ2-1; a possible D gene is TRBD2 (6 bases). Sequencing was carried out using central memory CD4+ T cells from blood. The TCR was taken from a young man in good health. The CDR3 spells CASSSDPGVQFF. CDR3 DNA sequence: TGTGCCAGCAGCTCGGACCCGGGGGTGCAGTTCTTC.